This T cell receptor (beta chain) was sequenced during a study of identifying expanded T cells in peripheral blood. A remark on this clone: Its antigen is not known.

Whole-study results and caveats: Variance in clone template counts between roughly two-week samples significantly increased with total template count across all healthy donors. Technical replicates showed around 1.1 changed clones; roughly two weeks about 16; four weeks 19.

Method: immunoSEQ multiplex PCR; TCRdb's copy keeps in-frame clones and lacks some. The sample lists 100,000 or so clones, approximately 90% occurring once. Trimming shortened V by 5 bases and J by 8 bases, and 16 bases separated the two germline ends. The CDR3 extends over 14 amino acids. From germline, CDR1 is MNHNY and CDR2 SVGAGI (reference sequence). The chain joins TRBV6-6 to TRBJ2-1; D perhaps matches TRBD2 (5 bases). The sequence came from a person between 18 and 75 years old in good health. Source material: blood. The CDR3 region is CASSPNRGSYEQFF. The CDR3 DNA sequence: TGTGCCAGCAGTCCGAACCGGGGAAGTTATGAGCAGTTCTTC.